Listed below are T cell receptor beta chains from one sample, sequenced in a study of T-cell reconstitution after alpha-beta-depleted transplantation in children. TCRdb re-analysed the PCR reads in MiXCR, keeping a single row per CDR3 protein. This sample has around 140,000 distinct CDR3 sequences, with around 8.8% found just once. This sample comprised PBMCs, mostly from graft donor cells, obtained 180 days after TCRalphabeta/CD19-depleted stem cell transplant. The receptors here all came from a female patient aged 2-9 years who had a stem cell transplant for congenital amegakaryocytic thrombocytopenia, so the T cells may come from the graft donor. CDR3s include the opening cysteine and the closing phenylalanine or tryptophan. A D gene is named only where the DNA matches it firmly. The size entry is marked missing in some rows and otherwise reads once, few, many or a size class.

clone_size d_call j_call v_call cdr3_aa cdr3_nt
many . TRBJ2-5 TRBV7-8 CASSLVRVEETQYF TGTGCCAGCAGCTTAGTCCGGGTGGAAGAGACCCAGTACTTC
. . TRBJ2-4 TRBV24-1 CATSKRTDGIQYF TGTGCCACCAGTAAACGGACAGACGGCATTCAGTACTTC
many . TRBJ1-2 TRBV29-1 CSVGDGRGYGYTF TGCAGCGTTGGGGACGGGAGGGGATATGGCTACACCTTC
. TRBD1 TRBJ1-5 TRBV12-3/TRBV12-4 CASSPRTGNIYQPQHF TGTGCCAGCAGTCCCAGGACAGGGAATATCTATCAGCCCCAGCATTTT
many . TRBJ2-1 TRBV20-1 CSVGRHNEQFF TGCAGTGTAGGCCGGCACAATGAGCAGTTCTTC
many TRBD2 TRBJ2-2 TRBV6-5 CASTRLAANTGELFF TGTGCCAGCACCCGACTAGCGGCGAACACCGGGGAGCTGTTTTTT
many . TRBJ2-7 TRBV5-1 CASSRGSAYEQYF TGCGCCAGCAGCAGGGGTAGCGCCTACGAGCAGTACTTC
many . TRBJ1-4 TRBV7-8 CASSLFTRGGEKLFF TGTGCCAGCAGCTTATTTACTCGAGGCGGTGAAAAACTGTTTTTT
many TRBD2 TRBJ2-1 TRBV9 CASSEIGTISGEQFF TGTGCCAGCAGCGAGATCGGGACTATATCGGGTGAGCAGTTCTTC
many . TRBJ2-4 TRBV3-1 CASSHRLIGPLAKNIQYF TGTGCCAGCAGCCATAGGCTAATAGGACCTTTAGCCAAAAACATTCAGTACTTC
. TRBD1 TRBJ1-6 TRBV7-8 CASSLTADRGYSPLHF TGTGCCAGCAGCCTGACCGCGGACAGGGGTTATTCACCCCTCCACTTT
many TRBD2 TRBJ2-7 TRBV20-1 CSVPAGGPMGEQYF TGCAGTGTTCCAGCGGGAGGCCCCATGGGGGAGCAGTACTTC
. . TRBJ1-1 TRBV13 CASSGGLSMNTEAFF TGTGCCAGCAGCGGCGGGCTCAGCATGAACACTGAAGCTTTCTTT
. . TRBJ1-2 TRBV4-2 CASSQESDPPVYGYTF TGTGCCAGCAGCCAAGAAAGCGACCCTCCTGTCTATGGCTACACCTTC
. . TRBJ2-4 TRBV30 CALTRTAKNIQYF TGTGCCCTCACCCGAACAGCCAAAAACATTCAGTACTTC
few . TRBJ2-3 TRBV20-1 CSARDRTGGGGLSTDTQYF TGCAGTGCTAGAGATCGTACGGGGGGAGGGGGCCTTAGCACAGATACGCAGTATTTT
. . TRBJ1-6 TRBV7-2 CASSNYYRWHSPLHF TGTGCCAGCAGCAACTATTACCGCTGGCATTCACCCCTCCACTTT
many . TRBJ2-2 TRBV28 CASRDPGAGELFF TGTGCCAGCAGAGACCCTGGGGCCGGGGAGCTGTTTTTT
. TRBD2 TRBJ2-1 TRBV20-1 CSASGLAGVSSYNEQFF TGCAGTGCTAGTGGACTAGCGGGAGTTAGCTCCTACAATGAGCAGTTCTTC
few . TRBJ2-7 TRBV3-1 CASSQVLDEGRSYEQYF TGTGCCAGCAGCCAAGTGCTGGATGAGGGGCGCTCCTACGAGCAGTACTTC
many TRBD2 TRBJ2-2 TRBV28 CASSLAGGPNTGELFF TGTGCCAGCAGTTTAGCGGGAGGCCCCAACACCGGGGAGCTGTTTTTT
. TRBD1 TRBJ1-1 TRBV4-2 CASSQGQGATEAFF TGTGCCAGCAGCCAAGGGCAGGGGGCCACTGAAGCTTTCTTT
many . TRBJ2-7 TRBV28 CASSFIGRQGGYEQYF TGTGCCAGCAGCTTTATTGGGCGCCAGGGCGGTTACGAGCAGTACTTC
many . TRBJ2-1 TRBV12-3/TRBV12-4 CASSLRGGSYNEQFF TGTGCCAGCAGTTTAAGGGGGGGGTCCTACAATGAGCAGTTCTTC